This T cell receptor beta chain was identified during a study of OX40 agonist ivuxolimab in advanced cancers. Across the study: At doses from 0.01 to 10 mg/kg, patients were given intravenous ivuxolimab every 2 weeks.

TCRdb keeps only in-frame clones here, not all; method: immunoSEQ multiplex PCR. The sample lists about 94,000 clones, about nine tenths occurring once. Germline V CDR1 and CDR2: LNHDA, SQIVND (reference sequence). CDR3 size: 13 residues. V was trimmed by 0 bases and J by 8 bases, leaving 11 bases between them. Sequenced here: CD4+ or CD8+ T cells sorted from blood, sampled in a trial of the OX40 agonist ivuxolimab. The receptor comes from an adult with an advanced solid tumor such as melanoma, head and neck, liver or kidney cancer. This chain links TRBV19 with TRBJ2-7; maybe TRBD2 (5 bases). The DNA for the CDR3 is TGTGCCAGTAGTATAGATCGGGAAGGGAAGCAGTACTTC. Translation gives CASSIDREGKQYF.